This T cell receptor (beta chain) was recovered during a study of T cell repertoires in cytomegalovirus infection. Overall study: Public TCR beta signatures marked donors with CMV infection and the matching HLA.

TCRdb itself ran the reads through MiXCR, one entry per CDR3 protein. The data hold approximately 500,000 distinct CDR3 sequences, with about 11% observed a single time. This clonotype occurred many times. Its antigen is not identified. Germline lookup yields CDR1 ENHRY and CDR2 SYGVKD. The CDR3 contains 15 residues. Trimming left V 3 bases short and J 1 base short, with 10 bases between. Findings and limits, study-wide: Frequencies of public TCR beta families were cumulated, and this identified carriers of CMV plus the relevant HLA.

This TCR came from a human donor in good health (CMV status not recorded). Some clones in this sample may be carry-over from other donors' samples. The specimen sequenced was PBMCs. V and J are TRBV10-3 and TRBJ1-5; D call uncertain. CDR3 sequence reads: CAISESGVSNQPQHF. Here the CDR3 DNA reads TGTGCCATCAGTGAAAGTGGCGTAAGCAATCAGCCCCAGCATTTT.